Listed below are T cell receptor beta chains from one sample, sequenced in a study of cytomegalovirus exposure and HLA in healthy donors. TCRdb's table, derived via immunoSEQ multiplex PCR, lists solely in-frame clones and lacks some. Of about 160,000 clones listed, roughly four fifths are singletons. The sample was PBMCs. The receptors stem from a woman aged 18-29 years in good health and CMV-seronegative. The CDR3 runs from the conserved cysteine through the conserved F or W. Fields, in order: V gene, J gene, D gene, clone size, CDR3 DNA, CDR3 protein. D genes are given only for firm matches. Clone size is not always given. Where it is, it says once, few, many or a class for expanded clones.

v_gene: TRBV18
j_gene: TRBJ2-7
d_gene: TRBD2
abundance: NA
CDR3nt: TGTGCCAGCTCACGATCTAGCGGGAGCGTCTCCTACGAGCAGTACTTC
CDR3aa: CASSRSSGSVSYEQYF

v_gene: TRBV6-1
j_gene: TRBJ1-1
d_gene: NA
abundance: NA
CDR3nt: TGTGCCAGCAGTGAATGGTACAGGGCTACAAACACTGAAGCTTTCTTT
CDR3aa: CASSEWYRATNTEAFF

v_gene: TRBV29-1
j_gene: TRBJ1-1
d_gene: NA
abundance: NA
CDR3nt: TGCAGCGTGATCCGGGTCCAAGGAGCTTTCTTT
CDR3aa: CSVIRVQGAFF

v_gene: TRBV5-1
j_gene: TRBJ2-7
d_gene: NA
abundance: NA
CDR3nt: TGCGCCAGCAGCTCACTCCAGGGATACGAGCAGTACTTC
CDR3aa: CASSSLQGYEQYF

v_gene: TRBV4-1
j_gene: TRBJ2-1
d_gene: TRBD2
abundance: NA
CDR3nt: TGCGCCAGCAGCCAAGGTCCAGCGGGAGGATACAATGAGCAGTTCTTC
CDR3aa: CASSQGPAGGYNEQFF

v_gene: TRBV11-2
j_gene: TRBJ1-3
d_gene: NA
abundance: few
CDR3nt: TGTGCCAGCAGCGGATGGGCTTCTGGAAACACCATATATTTT
CDR3aa: CASSGWASGNTIYF

v_gene: TRBV19
j_gene: TRBJ2-1
d_gene: NA
abundance: once
CDR3nt: TGTGCCAGTAAGTCCCGGGACAAATTAACGAATGAGCAGTTCTTC
CDR3aa: CASKSRDKLTNEQFF

v_gene: TRBV6-7
j_gene: TRBJ1-6
d_gene: TRBD1
abundance: NA
CDR3nt: TGTGCCAGCAGTCGACGAGGACAGGGTGATTCACCCCTCCACTTT
CDR3aa: CASSRRGQGDSPLHF

v_gene: TRBV2
j_gene: TRBJ1-1
d_gene: NA
abundance: NA
CDR3nt: TGTGCCAGCAGTACGGTTGAGAACACTGAAGCTTTCTTT
CDR3aa: CASSTVENTEAFF

v_gene: TRBV15
j_gene: TRBJ2-6
d_gene: NA
abundance: NA
CDR3nt: TGTGCCACCAGCAGAGATTCTCCCCTGGCGGGATCTGGGGCCAACGTCCTGACTTTC
CDR3aa: CATSRDSPLAGSGANVLTF

v_gene: TRBV2
j_gene: TRBJ1-1
d_gene: NA
abundance: few
CDR3nt: TGTGCCAGGGGCAAGGGGCGGAACACTGAAGCTTTCTTT
CDR3aa: CARGKGRNTEAFF

v_gene: TRBV6-5
j_gene: TRBJ1-2
d_gene: NA
abundance: NA
CDR3nt: TGTGCCAGCAGTTACCTTGCCAGGGATTCCTATGGCTACACCTTC
CDR3aa: CASSYLARDSYGYTF

v_gene: TRBV29-1
j_gene: TRBJ2-5
d_gene: NA
abundance: NA
CDR3nt: TGCAGCGTCGGTGCGGGGTGGGGCCAAGAGACCCAGTACTTC
CDR3aa: CSVGAGWGQETQYF

v_gene: TRBV2
j_gene: TRBJ1-2
d_gene: TRBD1
abundance: NA
CDR3nt: TGTGCCAGCAGTGAGCAGACAGGGGTCTATGGCTACACCTTC
CDR3aa: CASSEQTGVYGYTF

v_gene: TRBV2
j_gene: TRBJ2-1
d_gene: TRBD2
abundance: NA
CDR3nt: TGTGCCAGCAACCCGGGACTAGCGTCCAATGAGCAGTTCTTC
CDR3aa: CASNPGLASNEQFF

v_gene: TRBV27
j_gene: TRBJ2-7
d_gene: TRBD1
abundance: NA
CDR3nt: TGTGCCAGCAGTTTCTCCCAGACCGGGACAGCCGAGCAGTACTTC
CDR3aa: CASSFSQTGTAEQYF

v_gene: TRBV5-4
j_gene: TRBJ2-7
d_gene: NA
abundance: NA
CDR3nt: TGTGCCAGCAGCCGGACGGGATCCTACGAGCAGTACTTC
CDR3aa: CASSRTGSYEQYF

v_gene: TRBV27
j_gene: TRBJ2-5
d_gene: NA
abundance: once
CDR3nt: TGTGCCAGCACCAATACGGGGTCCCAAGAGACCCAGTACTTC
CDR3aa: CASTNTGSQETQYF

v_gene: TRBV6-1
j_gene: TRBJ1-2
d_gene: NA
abundance: NA
CDR3nt: TGTGCCAGCAGTGAATTGGGTGGGCTCTTAAACTATGGCTACACCTTC
CDR3aa: CASSELGGLLNYGYTF

v_gene: TRBV27
j_gene: TRBJ2-2
d_gene: TRBD2
abundance: once
CDR3nt: TGTGCCAGCAGTCGCGGGACTACGGCCGGGGAGCTGTTTTTT
CDR3aa: CASSRGTTAGELFF

v_gene: TRBV2
j_gene: TRBJ1-3
d_gene: TRBD1
abundance: few
CDR3nt: TGTGCCAGCCCAGGGACAGCTGGAAACACCATATATTTT
CDR3aa: CASPGTAGNTIYF

v_gene: TRBV7-9
j_gene: TRBJ2-2
d_gene: NA
abundance: NA
CDR3nt: TGTGCCAGCAGTCCGAGGGCAGGAAACACCGGGGAGCTGTTTTTT
CDR3aa: CASSPRAGNTGELFF

v_gene: TRBV28
j_gene: TRBJ2-2
d_gene: TRBD1
abundance: NA
CDR3nt: TGTGCCAGCAGTTCTACTACAGGGGTTCCCACCGGGGAGCTGTTTTTT
CDR3aa: CASSSTTGVPTGELFF

v_gene: TRBV10-1
j_gene: TRBJ2-7
d_gene: TRBD1
abundance: NA
CDR3nt: TGCGCCAGCAGTGCTCTCCCGGGACAGAGCTCCTACGAGCAGTACTTC
CDR3aa: CASSALPGQSSYEQYF

v_gene: TRBV19
j_gene: TRBJ2-5
d_gene: TRBD1
abundance: NA
CDR3nt: TGTGCCAGTAGCGACCAGTCTGGGACAGCAGAGACCCAGTACTTC
CDR3aa: CASSDQSGTAETQYF

v_gene: TRBV4-1
j_gene: TRBJ1-3
d_gene: TRBD1
abundance: once
CDR3nt: TGCGCCAGCAGCCAAGCCGGGACAGGCTCTGGAAACACCATATATTTT
CDR3aa: CASSQAGTGSGNTIYF

v_gene: TRBV19
j_gene: TRBJ1-5
d_gene: NA
abundance: few
CDR3nt: TGTGCCAGTAGTATTGATACTCGGAATCAGCCCCAGCATTTT
CDR3aa: CASSIDTRNQPQHF

v_gene: TRBV6-1
j_gene: TRBJ2-4
d_gene: NA
abundance: NA
CDR3nt: TGTGCCAGCAGTGAACCCACGAGCAAAAACATTCAGTACTTC
CDR3aa: CASSEPTSKNIQYF

v_gene: TRBV2
j_gene: TRBJ1-6
d_gene: NA
abundance: NA
CDR3nt: TGTGCCAGCGGCAATTCACCCCTCCACTTT
CDR3aa: CASGNSPLHF

v_gene: TRBV4-2
j_gene: TRBJ2-7
d_gene: TRBD2
abundance: NA
CDR3nt: TGTGCCAGCAGCCAATCCGGGACTAGGGAAGTCTACGAGCAGTACTTC
CDR3aa: CASSQSGTREVYEQYF

v_gene: TRBV6-6
j_gene: TRBJ2-7
d_gene: NA
abundance: once
CDR3nt: TGTGCCAGCAGTTACACGGGGGAGCAGTACTTC
CDR3aa: CASSYTGEQYF

v_gene: TRBV28
j_gene: TRBJ1-1
d_gene: TRBD1
abundance: once
CDR3nt: TGTGCCAGCAGCTCCCCGGGACAGGGATTTATGAACACTGAAGCTTTCTTT
CDR3aa: CASSSPGQGFMNTEAFF

v_gene: TRBV19
j_gene: TRBJ2-1
d_gene: NA
abundance: NA
CDR3nt: TGTGCCAGTAGCTCCGCTTTATTGGGAGCCTACAATGAGCAGTTCTTC
CDR3aa: CASSSALLGAYNEQFF

v_gene: TRBV5-1
j_gene: TRBJ1-1
d_gene: NA
abundance: few
CDR3nt: TGCGCCAGCAGCTTGGGCGGGGTTCAAGCCACTGAAGCTTTCTTT
CDR3aa: CASSLGGVQATEAFF

v_gene: TRBV15
j_gene: TRBJ2-7
d_gene: TRBD1
abundance: NA
CDR3nt: TGTGCCACCAGCAGAGTCGTCGCAGGGGGCGACGAGCAGTACTTC
CDR3aa: CATSRVVAGGDEQYF

v_gene: TRBV5-1
j_gene: TRBJ2-1
d_gene: TRBD1
abundance: NA
CDR3nt: TGCGCCAGCAGCTTCCGGGACAGGGATTACAATGAGCAGTTCTTC
CDR3aa: CASSFRDRDYNEQFF